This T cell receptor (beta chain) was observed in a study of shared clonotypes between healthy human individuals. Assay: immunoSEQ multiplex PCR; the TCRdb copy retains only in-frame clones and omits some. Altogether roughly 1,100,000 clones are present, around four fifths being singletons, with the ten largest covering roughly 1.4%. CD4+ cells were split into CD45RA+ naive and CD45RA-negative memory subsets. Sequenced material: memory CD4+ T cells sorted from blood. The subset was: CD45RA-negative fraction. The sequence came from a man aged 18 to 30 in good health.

The CDR3 region is CSVEFGTGSGETQYF. CDR3 coding DNA: TGCAGCGTTGAATTTGGGACAGGGTCGGGAGAGACCCAGTACTTC. The chain links TRBV29-1 to TRBJ2-5; TRBD1 aligns across 9 bases. The V gene's germline CDR1 is SQVTM and CDR2 ANQGSEA. The CDR3 covers 15 residues. Germline trimming cut 2 bases from V and 4 bases from J; bases unmatched to any gene: 8. The variable domain in full, with the rest retrieved from reference TRBV29-1 and TRBJ2-5, is SAVISQKPSRDICQRGTSLTIQCQVDSQVTMMFWYRQQPGQSLTLIATANQGSEATYESGFVIDKFPISRPNLTFSTLTVSNMSPEDSSIYLCSVEFGTGSGETQYFGPGTRLLVL.